The clone carrying this T cell receptor (beta chain) was recorded a few times. The sample originates from a study of T cell repertoires in cytomegalovirus infection. TCRdb fed the reads into MiXCR, producing one record per CDR3 protein. The data show around 290,000 distinct CDR3 sequences, roughly 24% seen once. Germline CDR1 reads KGHDR; CDR2 reads SFDVKD. With 4 bases clipped from V and 7 bases from J, the junction kept 13 bases outside the gene matches. The CDR3 consists of 16 residues. This receptor was obtained from a human donor in good health (CMV status not recorded). Some clones in this sample may be carry-over from other donors' samples. The chain recombines TRBV24-1 with TRBJ2-3; TRBD1 matches at 7 bases. The sample was PBMCs. CDR3 DNA sequence: TGTGCCACCAGTGACTCCACAGGGGCCTGGGGGAATACGCAGTATTTT. Residues: CATSDSTGAWGNTQYF.